Following are 27 T cell receptor beta chains from one sample sequenced in a study of PD-1 blockade in classical Hodgkin lymphoma. The assay was immunoSEQ multiplex PCR, and TCRdb's table has in-frame clones only and misses some. Of roughly 34,000 clones in the sample, 76% are singletons; the top ten hold 16%. Each of the patients experienced relapse following autologous stem cell transplantation, and their brentuximab vedotin exposure differed. The sequencing used peripheral blood mononuclear cells (PBMCs), collected before the second cycle of nivolumab. These receptors all stem from a human donor with classical Hodgkin lymphoma.

CDR3 amino acids: CASSSSRTGTSPLHF. CDR3 bases: TGTGCCAGCAGCTCATCCCGGACAGGAACCTCACCCCTCCACTTT. The rearrangement links TRBV7-8 to TRBJ1-6, with 7 bases aligning to TRBD1. This CDR3 spans 15 amino acids. Trimming cost V 4 bases and J 10 bases; bases outside gene matches: 10. Germline V CDR1 and CDR2: SGHVS, FQNEAQ.

The J gene is TRBJ2-2, the V gene TRBV29-1, with D possibly matching TRBD2 (5 bases). The ends were cut back, 4 bases at V and 6 bases at J, with 9 bases in the middle. Germline V gives CDR1 SQVTM, CDR2 ANQGSEA. CDR3 length equals 12 residues. The CDR3 coding sequence is TGCAGCGTTGTGGACTCTGCCGGGGAGCTGTTTTTT. It codes for CSVVDSAGELFF.

The rearrangement links TRBV11-2 to TRBJ2-3; 10 bases agree with TRBD2. V was pared by 5 bases and J by 4 bases, with 3 bases of the junction left unmatched. Germline V CDR1 and CDR2: SGHAT, FQNNGV. This CDR3 region has 14 residues. The CDR3 DNA is TGTGCCAGCAGCGCTAGCGGGGGTGCAGATACGCAGTATTTT. It translates to CASSASGGADTQYF.

About this clone: The sample contains more than one DNA sequence encoding this CDR3. The V gene is TRBV7-6, the J gene TRBJ1-1; tentative D call: TRBD1 (6 bases). Germline CDR1 and CDR2: SGHVS and FNYEAQ. This CDR3 is built from 14 residues. The V and J ends lost 9 bases and 1 base respectively, with 15 bases between them. In DNA, the CDR3 is TGTGCCAGTAGCCCAGGGGACACGAACACTGAAGCTTTCTTT. Its protein product is CASSPGDTNTEAFF.

The gene calls are TRBV7-2 and TRBJ1-5, with a weak D call TRBD1 (6 bases). This CDR3 has 14 amino acids. Germline V lookup: CDR1 SGHTA, CDR2 FQGNSA. The germline V and J ends were trimmed by 4 bases and 6 bases, with 13 bases remaining between them. The CDR3 nucleotides read TGTGCCAGCAGCTCAGAACCCAGGGGTCAGCCCCAGCATTTT. This encodes CASSSEPRGQPQHF.

The J gene is TRBJ2-5, the V gene TRBV7-6; TRBD2 might be the D (6 bases). Trimming cost V 5 bases and J 2 bases, with 21 bases left between them. CDR1 SGHVS and CDR2 FNYEAQ come from the germline V gene. The CDR3 runs to 17 residues. CDR3 loop: CASSPRVGAGGQETQYF. CDR3 nucleotides: TGTGCCAGCAGCCCTAGGGTGGGCGCCGGAGGGCAAGAGACCCAGTACTTC.

The genes are TRBV19 and TRBJ2-3; TRBD2 is a possible D gene (5 bases). Deletions cut 3 bases from V and 4 bases from J, with 14 bases between. CDR3 length: 15 amino acids. The germline V gene has CDR1 LNHDA and CDR2 SQIVND (reference sequence). The CDR3 DNA sequence: TGTGCCAGTAGTATGAGCGGTCTTGCCCCAGATACGCAGTATTTT. Residues: CASSMSGLAPDTQYF.

In its sample, this clone was seen a few times. This sequence joins TRBV6-5 and TRBJ2-1; 7 nucleotides match TRBD1. The CDR3 sequence is 15 residues long. Trimming at V came to 2 bases and at J to 5 bases, leaving 6 bases not matched to a gene. Looked up from germline, CDR1 is MNHEY and CDR2 is SVGAGI. CDR3 residues: CASSYEHRGDNEQFF. CDR3 nucleotides: TGTGCCAGCAGTTACGAACACAGGGGAGACAATGAGCAGTTCTTC.

This chain uses TRBV6-6 with TRBJ2-3, with TRBD2 identical over 7 bases. Germline V gene lookup returns CDR1 MNHNY and CDR2 SVGAGI (reference sequence). The J segment lost 0 bases and the V segment lost 7 bases, leaving 1 base of the junction unmatched. The CDR3 extends over 13 amino acids. CDR3: CASKRGSTDTQYF. The CDR3 nucleotides are TGTGCCAGCAAGCGGGGCAGCACAGATACGCAGTATTTT.

The chain joins TRBV5-1 to TRBJ2-5, with D perhaps TRBD1 or TRBD2 (5 bases each). Trimming shortened V by 0 bases and J by 4 bases, and 10 bases separated the two germline ends. CDR3 size: 14 residues. CDR1 and CDR2 from the germline V gene are SGHRS and YFSETQ. In nucleotides, the CDR3 is TGCGCCAGCAGCTTGGGGTCGGGGCGAGAGACCCAGTACTTC. Translation: CASSLGSGRETQYF.

The chain links TRBV30 to TRBJ1-1; 7 bases map to TRBD1. Germline CDR1 GTSNPN, CDR2 SVGIG (reference sequence). The CDR3 length is 12 residues. V lost 4 bases, J lost 7 bases, and 6 bases stayed unmatched. CDR3 residues: CAWNGQGDEAFF. In DNA form, the CDR3 reads TGTGCCTGGAACGGGCAGGGGGATGAAGCTTTCTTT.

The genes are TRBV30 and TRBJ1-1; D ambiguous. CDR3 length equals 12 residues. Trimming left V 3 bases short and J 7 bases short, with 12 bases between. Germline V gene data show CDR1 as GTSNPN and CDR2 as SVGIG (reference sequence). The CDR3 nucleotides read TGTGCCTGGAGCCATCAGAAGAGTGAAGCTTTCTTT. Its translation is CAWSHQKSEAFF.

This chain uses TRBV7-9 with TRBJ2-5; D might be TRBD2 (6 bases). Trimming cost V 5 bases and J 7 bases, with 17 bases left between them. Germline V gene sequence: CDR1 SEHNR, CDR2 FQNEAQ (reference sequence). This CDR3 contains 14 residues. The CDR3 coding sequence is TGTGCCAGCAGCACACGGGCCGGGCGGGGGACCCAGTACTTC. Its protein product is CASSTRAGRGTQYF.

V and J are TRBV13 and TRBJ2-1, with D perhaps TRBD1 or TRBD2 (7 bases each). V dropped 5 bases and J dropped 4 bases, with 15 bases sitting between them. This CDR3 has 15 residues. CDR1 is PRHDT and CDR2 is FYEKMQ in the germline V gene (reference sequence). CDR3 loop: CASSPDREGYNEQFF. For the CDR3, the DNA is TGTGCCAGCAGCCCAGACAGGGAGGGGTACAATGAGCAGTTCTTC.

This chain links TRBV9 with TRBJ2-3; 10 bases fit TRBD2. In germline, CDR1 is SGDLS, CDR2 YYNGEE. The CDR3 totals 16 residues. Unmatched junction bases numbered 5, after V lost 2 bases and J lost 2 bases. CDR3 coding DNA: TGTGCCAGCAGCGTGCATAGCGGGGGGATCACAGATACGCAGTATTTT. This codes for CASSVHSGGITDTQYF.

This clone has just a few counts. The chain uses TRBV27 and TRBJ1-2; the D gene is possibly TRBD1 (5 bases). The V end was cut by 5 bases, the J end by 4 bases, with 14 bases between. The CDR3 covers 14 residues. Germline-derived CDR1 and CDR2 are MNHEY and SMNVEV (reference sequence). As DNA, the CDR3 is TGTGCCAGCAGTCCCCAGGGAAAAGGCTATGGCTACACCTTC. Encoded protein: CASSPQGKGYGYTF.

The chain joins TRBV6-5 to TRBJ2-3, with 11 bases lining up with TRBD2. The CDR3 loop spans 15 amino acids. Trimming took 5 bases from V and 1 from J; bases not matched to a gene: 2. The germline gives CDR1 MNHEY, CDR2 SVGAGI. DNA of the CDR3: TGTGCCAGCAGTCCTAGCGGGGGGCGCACAGATACGCAGTATTTT. This gives the protein CASSPSGGRTDTQYF.

CDR3 sequence (DNA): TGTGCCAGCAAAATACAGGGGCCAGCGGGCTACACCTTC. This codes for CASKIQGPAGYTF. The chain recombines TRBV7-2 with TRBJ1-2, with 7 nucleotides matching TRBD1. The length of the CDR3 is 13 residues. Per germline, CDR1 SGHTA and CDR2 FQGNSA. The V segment lost 7 bases and the J segment 8 bases; nucleotides outside the gene matches: 10.

The chain has TRBV9 and TRBJ2-5; 12 bases align to TRBD2. The CDR3 has 16 residues. From germline, CDR1 is SGDLS and CDR2 YYNGEE. V shed 3 bases, J shed 4 bases, and the junction held 7 bases outside the gene matches. CDR3 protein: CASSASSGGEGETQYF. The DNA of the CDR3 is TGTGCCAGCAGCGCGTCTAGCGGGGGGGAGGGAGAGACCCAGTACTTC.

The chain carries TRBV4-1 and TRBJ1-6; a possible D gene is TRBD1 (6 bases). V shed 4 bases and J shed 14 bases, with 18 bases lying between them. This CDR3 is built from 14 residues. The germline CDR1 and CDR2 sequences are MGHRA and YSYEKL. The DNA for the CDR3 is TGCGCCAGCAGCCCTTATTCAGGGGAGGACACCCTCCACTTT. It codes for CASSPYSGEDTLHF.

The chain combines TRBV11-2 with TRBJ2-5; the match to TRBD2 covers 13 bases. CDR3 length: 16 amino acids. The ends lost 5 bases at V and 2 bases at J; junction bases unmatched: 5. Germline loops: CDR1 SGHAT, CDR2 FQNNGV. CDR3 DNA: TGTGCCAGCAGCCCCGGACTAGCGGGGGAGCAAGAGACCCAGTACTTC. Encoded protein: CASSPGLAGEQETQYF.

CDR3 bases: TGTGCCAGCACCCCCTCCCCGGGACAGGGTCGGTACGAGCAGTACTTC. The encoded protein is CASTPSPGQGRYEQYF. The chain uses TRBV2 and TRBJ2-7; 9 bases align to TRBD1. Germline CDR1 SNHLY, CDR2 FYNNEI. V shed 7 bases, J shed 4 bases, and the junction held 14 bases outside the gene matches. The CDR3 extends over 16 amino acids.

A remark on this clone: This sample also contains other DNA sequences that code for the same CDR3. The chain employs TRBV6-5 and TRBJ2-5; D gene ambiguous. CDR3 length equals 13 residues. Germline CDR1 and CDR2: MNHEY and SVGAGI. The germline V and J ends were trimmed by 6 bases and 4 bases, with 12 bases remaining between them. The chain's CDR3 is CASRRPGRETQYF. The CDR3 bases are TGTGCCAGCAGGCGCCCTGGGCGAGAGACCCAGTACTTC.

The gene calls are TRBV4-3 and TRBJ2-2, with D perhaps matching TRBD1 (6 bases). Germline loops: CDR1 LGHNA, CDR2 YSLEER. The CDR3 has 16 residues. Trimming stripped 3 bases from V and 2 bases from J, with 13 bases between. CDR3 bases: TGCGCCAGCAGCCATTACGGGACAACTAACACCGGGGAGCTGTTTTTT. Its translation: CASSHYGTTNTGELFF.

The J gene is TRBJ2-6, the V gene TRBV19; D is unclear. CDR3 size: 11 residues. Germline CDR1 LNHDA, CDR2 SQIVND (reference sequence). V shed 1 base and J shed 12 bases, with 4 bases lying between them. The CDR3 DNA is TGTGCCAGTAGTATAGTACCCGTCCTGACTTTC. Its protein is CASSIVPVLTF.

V and J are TRBV29-1 and TRBJ2-3; D possibly corresponds to TRBD2 (7 bases). With 5 bases removed from V and 0 bases from J, the gap between germline ends came to 9 bases. This CDR3 spans 13 amino acids. Germline V gene lookup returns CDR1 SQVTM and CDR2 ANQGSEA. The CDR3 protein is CSVRGASTDTQYF. CDR3 sequence (DNA): TGCAGCGTTCGGGGGGCGAGCACAGATACGCAGTATTTT.

This chain connects TRBV7-2 to TRBJ1-3; D might be TRBD1 (6 bases). The V and J ends lost 1 base and 2 bases respectively, with 12 bases between them. This CDR3 contains 16 residues. From germline, CDR1 is SGHTA and CDR2 FQGNSA. In DNA, the CDR3 is TGTGCCAGCAGCTTAGGAGCGGCAGGGGCTGGAAACACCATATATTTT. Translating gives CASSLGAAGAGNTIYF.